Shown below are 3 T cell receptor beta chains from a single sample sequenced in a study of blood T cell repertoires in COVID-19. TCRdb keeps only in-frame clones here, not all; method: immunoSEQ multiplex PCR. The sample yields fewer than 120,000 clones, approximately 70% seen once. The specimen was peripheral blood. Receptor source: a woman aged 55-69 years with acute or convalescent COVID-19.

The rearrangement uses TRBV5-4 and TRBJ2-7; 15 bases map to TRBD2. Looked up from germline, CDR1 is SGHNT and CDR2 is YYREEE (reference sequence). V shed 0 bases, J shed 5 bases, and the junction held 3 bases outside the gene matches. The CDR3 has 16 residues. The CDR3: CASSLGGLAGGDEQYF. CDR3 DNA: TGTGCCAGCAGCTTGGGAGGACTAGCGGGGGGGGACGAGCAGTACTTC.

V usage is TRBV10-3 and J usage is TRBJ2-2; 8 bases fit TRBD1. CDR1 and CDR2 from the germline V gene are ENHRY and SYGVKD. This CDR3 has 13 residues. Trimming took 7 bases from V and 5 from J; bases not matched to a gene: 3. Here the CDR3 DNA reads TGTGCCATCACAGGGACAGGAACCGGGGAGCTGTTTTTT. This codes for CAITGTGTGELFF.

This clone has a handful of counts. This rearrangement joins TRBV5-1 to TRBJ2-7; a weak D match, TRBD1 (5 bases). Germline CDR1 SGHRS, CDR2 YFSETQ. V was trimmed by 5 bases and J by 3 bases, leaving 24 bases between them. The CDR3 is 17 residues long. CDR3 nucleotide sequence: TGCGCCAGCAGTCGGACCATAGGGGCGCTACAAATCTACGAGCAGTACTTC. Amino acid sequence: CASSRTIGALQIYEQYF.